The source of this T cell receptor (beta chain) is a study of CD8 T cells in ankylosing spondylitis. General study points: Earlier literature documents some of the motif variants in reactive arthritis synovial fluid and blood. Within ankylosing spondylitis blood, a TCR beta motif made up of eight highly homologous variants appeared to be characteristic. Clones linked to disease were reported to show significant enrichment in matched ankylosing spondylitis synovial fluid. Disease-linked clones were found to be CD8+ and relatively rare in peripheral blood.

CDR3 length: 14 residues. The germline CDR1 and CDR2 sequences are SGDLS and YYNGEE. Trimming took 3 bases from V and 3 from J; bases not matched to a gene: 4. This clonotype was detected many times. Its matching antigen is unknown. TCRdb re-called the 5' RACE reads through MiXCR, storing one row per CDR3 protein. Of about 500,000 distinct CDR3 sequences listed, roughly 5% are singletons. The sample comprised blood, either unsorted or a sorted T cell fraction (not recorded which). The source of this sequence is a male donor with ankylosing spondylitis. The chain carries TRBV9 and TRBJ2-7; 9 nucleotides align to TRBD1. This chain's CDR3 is CASSGRQGDYEQYF. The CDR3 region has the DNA TGTGCCAGCAGCGGGAGACAGGGGGACTACGAGCAGTACTTC.